The T cell receptor beta chain described here comes from a study of T cells in Graves' hyperthyroidism and ophthalmopathy. Template material for amplifying TCR beta CDR3 regions consisted of RNA transcripts. A set of HTBI primers served as the primers for a first-round RT-PCR of the TCR CDR3. TCRdb processed the multiplex PCR reads anew with MiXCR; each CDR3 protein has one entry. The sample carries approximately 480,000 distinct CDR3 sequences, roughly 20% recorded once. Each diagnosis was grounded in clinical symptoms, serum thyroxine and TRAb, thyroid ultrasound, and orbital computed tomography. CDR3 size: 13 residues. With 6 bases removed from V and 5 bases from J, the gap between germline ends came to 16 bases. The germline V gene encodes CDR1 SQVTM and CDR2 ANQGSEA. This clonotype was counted many times.

This chain uses TRBV29-1 with TRBJ1-2; D might be TRBD1 (5 bases). Sequenced sample: blood. The clonotype comes from a man in his late teens or twenties with Graves' hyperthyroidism. The CDR3 DNA is TGCAGCGTGGCCGCTGGGGGAGGATATGGCTACACCTTC. This sequence encodes CSVAAGGGYGYTF.